This T cell receptor beta chain was sequenced for a study of T cell repertoires in enteric fever listed by TCRdb under 2018. General notes on the study: Working with volunteers who had been experimentally challenged with Salmonella Typhi or Paratyphi A, the study rebuilt the Salmonella-specific repertoire of their circulating effector CD4+ T cells. Mass cytometry was used to identify circulating effector CD4+ T cells responding to Salmonella infection. T cells, including ex vivo, were stained with tetramers that had been loaded with variants of the CdtB(105-125) peptide (SP110Y, ST110H). Live fluorescence barcoding was joined in the study by mass cytometry, by T cell receptor sequencing and by unbiased single-cell cloning.

Sequencing was performed on an Illumina MiSeq. TCRdb took the public reads, trimmed them with fastp at Q25, ran MiXCR for clone calling and kept in-frame beta chains. Entries are consolidated by CDR3 protein sequence, retaining the most common genes and DNA. This sample gives under 2,000 distinct CDR3 sequences in total; 30% to 40% of them show up just once. The ten biggest clones cover about a sixth of the sample. Worth noting for this clonotype: It lacks a known antigen. No base quality information exists; no much larger clone differs at one position.

The full study reports these points: Single amino acid variations in the immunodominant proteins CdtB and PhoN appeared to drive accumulation of T cells not cross-reacting between serovars. The study pinpointed HlyE and CdtB as immunodominant T cell antigens specific to S. Typhi and S. Paratyphi A. Among the expanded clonotypes were cross-reactive responses to distantly related Salmonella serovars as well as clones that recognized antigens unique to S. Typhi or S. Paratyphi A.

Cut back by 4 bases and 2 bases, the V and J ends lie 9 bases apart. Inclusive of the bounding cysteine and phenylalanine, the CDR3 is 13 residues long. Left in the record is the CDR3 DNA by itself, 39 bases read in frame from the first base. CDR1 and CDR2 are drawn from the germline V gene (reference sequence): LNHNV, YYDKDF. The receptor was isolated from a human donor with Salmonella enteric fever, either typhoid or paratyphoid (not recorded which). Sequenced: CCR7- CD38- CD4+ T cells from PBMCs. The chain is assembled from TRBV15 and TRBJ2-7; the D gene cannot be resolved reliably. The DNA sequence is TGTGCCACCAGCAAAGCTGACACCTACGAGCAGTACTTC. The resulting protein is CATSKADTYEQYF.